Detailed here is one T cell receptor (beta chain). These data originate in a study of shared clonotypes between healthy human individuals. Cells designated naive CD8 were CD45RO-negative and were positively selected for CCR7, with terminally differentiated effector memory CD45RA+ cells excluded. The test was conducted at deep level. The table came from immunoSEQ multiplex PCR; TCRdb's copy has only in-frame clones and leaves some out. The sample holds more than 2 million clones, about 94% seen once. Source material: naive CD8+ T cells from PBMCs. The sequence was obtained from a man aged 18 to 29 in good health. Some clones in this sample may be carry-over from other donors' samples.

The CDR3 sequence is CASTPPASQETQYF. CDR3 DNA sequence: TGTGCCAGCACCCCCCCCGCCTCTCAAGAGACCCAGTACTTC. V and J are TRBV28 and TRBJ2-5; D is unresolved. Between the trimmed V and J ends, which lost 7 bases and 2 bases, there was a span of 14 bases. CDR3 length: 14 residues. Germline values: CDR1 MDHEN, CDR2 SYDVKM.